The 6 T cell receptor beta chains listed next were all sequenced from one sample in a study of control samples from healthy donors and cancer patients (dated by TCRdb to the early 2020s). The library was built by means of the immunoSEQ multiplex PCR assay. In its TCRdb copy, this immuneACCESS table keeps in-frame sequences only and misses some clones. Where compared with another copy, unresolved V genes explain less than half of these, and the others have no known cause. The sample has 69,000 or so clones on record, about 94% of them singletons. Under 3.5% of the sample is taken by the ten largest. The material sequenced was blood. The receptors here all came from a woman aged 25 to 39 in good health.

The V gene is TRBV19, the J gene TRBJ1-5; 9 bases match TRBD1. The CDR3 loop spans 16 amino acids. Germline assignment: CDR1 LNHDA and CDR2 SQIVND (reference sequence). After removal of 1 base from V and 1 base from J, the junction contained 2 bases not matched to a gene. CDR3 protein: CASSIVGQGSNQPQHF. CDR3 DNA sequence: TGTGCCAGTAGTATAGTGGGACAGGGAAGCAATCAGCCCCAGCATTTT.

The sample holds a few counts of this clone. The V gene is TRBV6-2 or TRBV6-3, the J gene TRBJ1-1; TRBD1 is a possible D gene (5 bases). The CDR3 has 13 residues. From germline, CDR1 is MNHEY and CDR2 SVGEGT. The germline V and J ends were trimmed by 6 bases and 1 base, with 9 bases remaining between them. CDR3 coding DNA: TGTGCCAGCAGCTCGACAGAGAACACTGAAGCTTTCTTT. This encodes CASSSTENTEAFF.

The chain links TRBV15 to TRBJ2-5; D is perhaps TRBD2 (5 bases). The CDR3 is 14 residues long. Trimming shortened V by 5 bases and J by 2 bases, and 12 bases separated the two germline ends. Germline V CDR1 and CDR2: LNHNV, YYDKDF (reference sequence). The CDR3 nucleotides are TGTGCCACCAGCGCGCGAGCGGAACAAGAGACCCAGTACTTC. It specifies CATSARAEQETQYF. The full variable domain, rest sourced from reference TRBV15 and TRBJ2-5, is DAMVIQNPRYQVTQFGKPVTLSCSQTLNHNVMYWYQQKSSQAPKLLFHYYDKDFNNEADTPDNFQSRRPNTSFCFLDIRSPGLGDTAMYLCATSARAEQETQYFGPGTRLLVL.

The CDR3 DNA reads TGTGCCAGCAGCCAAGAGTACAGGCGACGTTTGAACACTGAAGCTTTCTTT. Amino acid sequence: CASSQEYRRRLNTEAFF. V gene TRBV3-1 (or the pseudogene TRBV3-2) combines with J gene TRBJ1-1; possibly TRBD1 for D (5 bases). Germline CDR1 is LGHDT and CDR2 is YNNKEL (reference sequence). The CDR3 sequence is 17 residues long. The V end was cut by 0 bases, the J end by 0 bases, with 14 bases between.

This clone appeared once. The chain joins TRBV6-5 to TRBJ1-1; D unresolved. Germline CDR1 and CDR2: MNHEY and SVGAGI. The V end was cut by 2 bases, the J end by 4 bases, with 8 bases between. This CDR3 spans 13 amino acids. The CDR3 here is CASSYRGLTEAFF. As DNA, the CDR3 is TGTGCCAGCAGTTACAGAGGGCTCACTGAAGCTTTCTTT.

This rearrangement joins TRBV7-9 to TRBJ1-1, with 7 bases lining up with TRBD1. J gave up 4 bases and V 1 base, and 3 bases lay outside the gene matches. This CDR3 is 14 amino acids long. Germline V gives CDR1 SEHNR, CDR2 FQNEAQ (reference sequence). This CDR3 reads CASSLGDRFTEAFF. The CDR3 DNA sequence: TGTGCCAGCAGCTTAGGGGACAGATTCACTGAAGCTTTCTTT.